Each of the 25 T cell receptor beta chains below was sequenced from the same sample in a study of response to subunit inactivated influenza vaccine. TCRdb independently ran MiXCR on the RT-PCR reads; one entry per CDR3 protein. The table lists about 500,000 distinct CDR3 sequences, approximately 15% of them singletons. The source material was CD4+ T cells sorted from PBMCs, sampled 23 months after vaccination. Receptors originate from a man aged 50-75 years who received an inactivated influenza vaccine.

This rearrangement joins TRBV29-1 to TRBJ2-1; maybe TRBD2 (7 bases). The CDR3 runs 14 residues. From germline, CDR1 is SQVTM and CDR2 ANQGSEA. V lost 6 bases and J lost 4, with 16 bases in between. The CDR3 DNA sequence: TGCAGCGTCCTCGGGCGGGGGCGGTACAATGAGCAGTTCTTC. This codes for CSVLGRGRYNEQFF.

This clonotype has more than one count but fewer than ten. The rearrangement uses TRBV20-1 and TRBJ2-6; D is unclear. This CDR3 is built from 14 residues. Germline values: CDR1 DFQATT, CDR2 SNEGSKA (reference sequence). V was pared by 3 bases and J by 0 bases, with 6 bases between. The CDR3 DNA is TGCAGTGCTAGGTCTGACTCTGGGGCCAACGTCCTGACTTTC. This encodes CSARSDSGANVLTF.

This clonotype was recorded many times. This rearrangement joins TRBV28 to TRBJ1-1; D unresolved. CDR1 and CDR2 from the germline V gene are MDHEN and SYDVKM. This CDR3 spans 15 amino acids. The V and J ends lost 5 bases and 4 bases respectively, with 17 bases between them. Written as DNA, the CDR3 is TGTGCCAGCAGTCTCGGCGATGCGGGGAGCACTGAAGCTTTCTTT. Translating it yields CASSLGDAGSTEAFF.

This clonotype was observed a few times. The chain couples TRBV3-1 to TRBJ2-1; a weak D match, TRBD2 (5 bases). The CDR3 length is 15 residues. CDR1 is LGHDT, CDR2 YNNKEL, per germline (reference sequence). V lost 3 bases and J lost 2, with 11 bases in between. Here the CDR3 reads CASSQSGGTYNEQFF. CDR3 coding DNA: TGTGCCAGCAGCCAGTCAGGAGGAACCTACAATGAGCAGTTCTTC.

This clonotype was recorded many times. The genes are TRBV7-9 and TRBJ2-7; no clear D gene. Looked up from germline, CDR1 is SEHNR and CDR2 is FQNEAQ (reference sequence). CDR3 length: 13 residues. V lost 3 bases, J lost 2 bases, and 8 bases lay in between. CDR3 nucleotides: TGTGCCAGCAGCTTGGTCGCGACCTACGAGCAGTACTTC. It encodes CASSLVATYEQYF.

The chain carries TRBV24-1 and TRBJ1-5, with D possibly being TRBD1 (5 bases). The V gene's germline CDR1 is KGHDR and CDR2 SFDVKD. This CDR3 is 13 amino acids long. Trimming stripped 1 base from V and 6 bases from J, with 6 bases between. CDR3 sequence: CATSDFGGQPQHF. The CDR3 coding sequence is TGTGCCACCAGTGATTTTGGGGGTCAGCCCCAGCATTTT.

The sample holds a few counts of this clonotype. V and J are TRBV29-1 and TRBJ1-1, with D tentatively TRBD1 (5 bases). CDR1 is SQVTM, CDR2 ANQGSEA, per germline. Trimming took off 5 bases at V and 0 bases at J, with 13 bases between the two ends. This CDR3 has 14 amino acids. Here the CDR3 reads CSVRGHTLNTEAFF. The CDR3 nucleotides read TGCAGCGTTCGCGGACACACCTTGAACACTGAAGCTTTCTTT.

Only a few counts were recorded for this clonotype. The rearrangement uses TRBV5-1 and TRBJ2-2, with TRBD2 matching 8 bases. The germline CDR1 and CDR2 sequences are SGHRS and YFSETQ. Losses at the gene ends were 0 bases for V and 2 bases for J; bases not matched to a gene: 6. The CDR3 loop spans 17 amino acids. The CDR3 DNA reads TGCGCCAGCAGCTTGGCTAGCGGGCCCCATAACACCGGGGAGCTGTTTTTT. Its translation: CASSLASGPHNTGELFF.

This clonotype was recorded at least ten times. The V call is TRBV9, the J call TRBJ2-3; D ambiguous. CDR1 is SGDLS, CDR2 YYNGEE, per germline. V lost 4 bases, J lost 5 bases, and 8 bases lay in between. The CDR3 has 12 amino acids. CDR3 protein: CASSQGGDTQYF. The CDR3 coding sequence is TGTGCCAGCAGCCAAGGCGGAGATACGCAGTATTTT.

This clonotype was observed a few times. The rearrangement links TRBV2 to TRBJ2-5; TRBD2 matches 7 bases. CDR1 is SNHLY, CDR2 FYNNEI, per germline. The junction had 6 bases not matched to a gene; V was cut back by 6 bases and J by 2 bases. The CDR3 totals 14 residues. In DNA, the CDR3 is TGTGCCAGCAGACAACTGGGGGGGCAAGAGACCCAGTACTTC. Amino acid sequence: CASRQLGGQETQYF. Drawing the rest from reference TRBV2 and TRBJ2-5, the complete variable domain is EPEVTQTPSHQVTQMGQEVILRCVPISNHLYFYWYRQILGQKVEFLVSFYNNEISEKSEIFDDQFSVERPDGSNFTLKIRSTKLEDSAMYFCASRQLGGQETQYFGPGTRLLVL.

In its sample, this clonotype was seen many times. The genes are TRBV7-2 and TRBJ2-1; 8 bases fit TRBD1. Germline CDR1 is SGHTA and CDR2 is FQGNSA. J was trimmed by 2 bases and V by 5 bases; bases with no gene match: 8. The CDR3 runs to 16 residues. The CDR3 region is CASSGAGTGTYNEQFF. DNA of the CDR3: TGTGCCAGCAGCGGAGCCGGGACAGGCACCTACAATGAGCAGTTCTTC.

This clonotype was picked up a small number of times. The chain uses TRBV12-3 or TRBV12-4 and TRBJ1-4; TRBD1 matches at 10 bases. This CDR3 comprises 16 residues. V shed 6 bases and J 7 bases; nucleotides not matched to a gene: 11. This CDR3 is CASRSRDRGGREKLFF. CDR3 DNA: TGTGCCAGCAGGTCCCGGGACAGGGGCGGCCGTGAAAAACTGTTTTTT.

This clonotype was seen repeatedly, ten times or more. This rearrangement joins TRBV12-3 or TRBV12-4 to TRBJ1-6; D might be TRBD1 (6 bases). CDR3 size: 14 residues. Trimming removed 3 bases at V and 7 bases at J, with 10 bases between. The CDR3: CASSLEGVNSPLHF. CDR3 bases: TGTGCCAGCAGTTTGGAGGGGGTGAATTCACCCCTCCACTTT.

The rearrangement joins TRBV20-1 to TRBJ2-7; D unclear. Trimming left V 1 base short and J 1 base short, with 8 bases between. The CDR3 contains 13 residues. Germline V CDR1 and CDR2: DFQATT, SNEGSKA (reference sequence). This chain's CDR3 is CSARVESSYEQYF. For the CDR3, the DNA is TGCAGTGCTAGAGTTGAATCTTCCTACGAGCAGTACTTC.

In this sample, this clonotype turned up a few times. The chain employs TRBV28 and TRBJ2-5; D uncertain. Germline-derived CDR1 and CDR2 are MDHEN and SYDVKM. V lost 8 bases and J lost 5, with 15 bases in between. This CDR3 comprises 13 residues. In DNA, the CDR3 is TGTGCCAGCGCCGGCGTAGGGCGGGAGACCCAGTACTTC. Protein product: CASAGVGRETQYF.

The chain links TRBV4-2 to TRBJ2-5; D could derive from TRBD1 or TRBD2 (6 bases each). The V and J ends lost 4 bases and 3 bases respectively, with 15 bases between them. The CDR3 contains 15 residues. Per germline, CDR1 LGHNA and CDR2 YNFKEQ. CDR3 residues: CASSPEVRGEETQYF. The CDR3 bases are TGTGCCAGCAGCCCAGAAGTTAGGGGGGAAGAGACCCAGTACTTC.

V is TRBV28 and J is TRBJ2-3, with D possibly being TRBD2 (5 bases). The V end lost 4 bases, the J end lost 2 bases, and 13 bases lay between the germline ends. The CDR3 runs 15 residues. The germline CDR1 and CDR2 sequences are MDHEN and SYDVKM. CDR3 loop: CASSSGGSHTDTQYF. The CDR3 coding sequence is TGTGCCAGCAGTTCGGGCGGGTCTCACACAGATACGCAGTATTTT.

This clonotype was detected a few times. The V call is TRBV6-2 or TRBV6-3, the J call TRBJ1-4, with D possibly being TRBD1 (5 bases). This CDR3 contains 19 residues. CDR1 is MNHEY and CDR2 is SVGEGT in the germline V gene. V lost 0 bases, J lost 7 bases, and 24 bases lay in between. Written as DNA, the CDR3 is TGTGCCAGCAGTTACTCTACGACGACTCTTGGGGCTTTGGTTGAAAAACTGTTTTTT. Translating it yields CASSYSTTTLGALVEKLFF.

J is TRBJ2-3 and V is TRBV9; D may be TRBD2 (6 bases). Between the trimmed V and J ends, which lost 3 bases and 5 bases, there was a span of 16 bases. The CDR3 contains 15 residues. Germline CDR1 is SGDLS and CDR2 is YYNGEE. CDR3: CASSAGVNPGDTQYF. Written as DNA, the CDR3 is TGTGCCAGCAGCGCGGGAGTGAATCCCGGAGATACGCAGTATTTT. Supplemented by reference TRBV9 and TRBJ2-3, the full variable domain reads DSGVTQTPKHLITATGQRVTLRCSPRSGDLSVYWYQQSLDQGLQFLIQYYNGEERAKGNILERFSAQQFPDLHSELNLSSLELGDSALYFCASSAGVNPGDTQYFGPGTRLTVL.

V and J are TRBV10-3 and TRBJ1-1; 7 bases agree with TRBD1. Germline loops: CDR1 ENHRY, CDR2 SYGVKD. Trimming at V came to 7 bases and at J to 1 base, leaving 3 bases not matched to a gene. The CDR3 contains 13 residues. CDR3 region: CAITRTGNTEAFF. CDR3 in DNA: TGTGCCATCACTAGGACAGGGAACACTGAAGCTTTCTTT.

CDR3 amino acids: CASSGPQRGDTGELFF. CDR3 in DNA: TGTGCCAGCAGCGGCCCGCAGCGGGGGGACACCGGGGAGCTGTTTTTT. The chain recombines TRBV7-8 with TRBJ2-2, with TRBD2 matching 9 bases. CDR1 and CDR2 from the germline V gene are SGHVS and FQNEAQ. This CDR3 is 16 amino acids long. V shed 5 bases, J shed 3 bases, and the junction held 7 bases outside the gene matches. The full variable domain, completed using reference TRBV7-8 and TRBJ2-2, is GAGVSQSPRYKVAKRGQDVALRCDPISGHVSLFWYQQALGQGPEFLTYFQNEAQLDKSGLPSDRFFAERPEGSVSTLKIQRTQQEDSAVYLCASSGPQRGDTGELFFGEGSRLTVL.

The chain recombines TRBV20-1 with TRBJ2-3; 12 bases line up with TRBD2. The germline CDR1 and CDR2 sequences are DFQATT and SNEGSKA (reference sequence). CDR3 length equals 18 residues. V lost 0 bases to trimming and J lost 2 bases; unmatched junction nucleotides: 9. This CDR3 reads CSARDLSLAGGYTDTQYF. CDR3 bases: TGCAGTGCTAGAGATCTTTCACTAGCGGGGGGATACACAGATACGCAGTATTTT.

In this sample, this clonotype turned up a few times. CDR3 coding DNA: TGCGCCAGCCGGGGGCGGGAGAACACTGAAGCTTTCTTT. This codes for CASRGRENTEAFF. V and J are TRBV5-1 and TRBJ1-1; perhaps TRBD1 as D (6 bases). The CDR3 covers 13 residues. Trimming left V 7 bases short and J 1 base short, with 11 bases between. Germline CDR1 and CDR2: SGHRS and YFSETQ.

This clonotype was seen more than once but under ten times. The V gene is TRBV5-5, the J gene TRBJ2-7; 7 positions agree with TRBD1. From germline, CDR1 is SGHKS and CDR2 YYEKEE (reference sequence). V was pared by 4 bases and J by 4 bases, with 11 bases of the junction left unmatched. The CDR3 is 15 residues long. The CDR3 DNA is TGTGCCAGCAGCCAAAACCCGGGACAGATTTACGAGCAGTACTTC. Its protein is CASSQNPGQIYEQYF. The whole variable domain, remainder taken from reference TRBV5-5 and TRBJ2-7, is DAGVTQSPTHLIKTRGQQVTLRCSPISGHKSVSWYQQVLGQGPQFIFQYYEKEERGRGNFPDRFSARQFPNYSSELNVNALLLGDSALYLCASSQNPGQIYEQYFGPGTRLTVT.

This clonotype occurred a few times. V usage is TRBV27 and J usage is TRBJ2-5; the D is unclear. This CDR3 spans 15 amino acids. V gave up 5 bases and J gave up 2 bases, with 15 bases separating them. Germline V gene sequence: CDR1 MNHEY, CDR2 SMNVEV (reference sequence). CDR3 amino acids: CASSPPIVVQETQYF. Written as DNA, the CDR3 is TGTGCCAGCAGTCCCCCGATAGTGGTGCAAGAGACCCAGTACTTC.